Listed here are 32 T cell receptor beta chains from one sample, sequenced in a study of breast tumors, draining lymph nodes, adjacent tissues. TCRdb itself ran the multiplex PCR reads through MiXCR, one entry per CDR3 protein. The sample yields under 250,000 distinct CDR3 sequences, about 34% seen once. Samples came from axillary lymph nodes draining the breast cancer. Sequencing input: axillary lymph node tissue. The receptors originated from a female donor with breast cancer. Some clones in this sample may be carry-over from other donors' samples.

In regard to this clonotype: Given the absence of the conserved phenylalanine or tryptophan at the CDR3 end, a read error is likely. The chain has TRBV2 and TRBJ2-7; TRBD1 matches 11 bases. The germline gives CDR1 SNHLY, CDR2 FYNNEI. This CDR3 contains 13 residues. The CDR3, as DNA: TGCGCCAAAGCCCGGGACAGGGGGGACGAGCAGTACCTC. It translates to CAKARDRGDEQYL.

This clonotype was seen only a few times. A much bigger clone sits one base away, suggesting this may be a read error. The rearrangement joins TRBV20-1 to TRBJ1-2; 8 nucleotides match TRBD1. CDR3 size: 13 residues. Germline V gene sequence: CDR1 DFQATT, CDR2 SNEGSKA (reference sequence). DNA for the CDR3: TGCAGTGCCCACAGGACAGGGCTCTATGCCTACACCTTC. This codes for CSAHRTGLYAYTF.

In this sample, this clonotype turned up many times. V usage is TRBV7-9 and J usage is TRBJ2-2, with D uncertain. Germline CDR1 reads SEHNR; CDR2 reads FQNEAQ (reference sequence). Deletions cut 5 bases from V and 4 bases from J, with 8 bases between. CDR3 size: 13 residues. CDR3 nucleotide sequence: TGTGCCAGCAGCGGAGATATCACCGGGGAGCTGTTTTTT. Protein: CASSGDITGELFF.

This clonotype was seen ten or more times. The V gene is TRBV9, the J gene TRBJ1-3, with 10 bases lining up with TRBD1. The germline V gene has CDR1 SGDLS and CDR2 YYNGEE. This CDR3 is built from 16 residues. V dropped 2 bases and J dropped 4; count of bases not matched to a gene: 6. The CDR3 spells CASSVTGGEAGNTIYF. CDR3 DNA sequence: TGTGCCAGCAGCGTGACAGGGGGCGAGGCCGGAAACACCATATATTTT.

The chain combines TRBV7-2 with TRBJ1-5; D remains unclear. Germline V gives CDR1 SGHTA, CDR2 FQGNSA. The CDR3 covers 14 residues. V shed 5 bases and J shed 0 bases, with 8 bases lying between them. The CDR3 loop reads CASSTTLSNQPQHF. The CDR3 bases are TGTGCCAGCAGCACGACCCTTAGCAATCAGCCCCAGCATTTT.

This clonotype was found many times. This chain uses TRBV20-1 with TRBJ2-1; 9 bases match TRBD1. The CDR3 totals 15 residues. Germline-derived CDR1 and CDR2 are DFQATT and SNEGSKA (reference sequence). Unmatched junction bases numbered 9, after V lost 3 bases and J lost 6 bases. The CDR3 reads CSARPRQGVFNEQFF. The CDR3 region has the DNA TGCAGTGCTAGGCCCCGACAGGGGGTCTTCAATGAGCAGTTCTTC.

This clonotype was seen at least ten times. The chain has TRBV7-9 and TRBJ2-2, with D possibly matching TRBD2 (5 bases). In germline, CDR1 is SEHNR, CDR2 FQNEAQ (reference sequence). This CDR3 has 13 amino acids. V shed 3 bases and J shed 6 bases, with 8 bases lying between them. CDR3 loop: CASSFRGSGELFF. The CDR3 DNA reads TGTGCCAGCAGCTTTCGGGGATCCGGGGAGCTGTTTTTT.

As for this clonotype: Just one base apart from a much larger clone, this may be a read error. V usage is TRBV20-1 and J usage is TRBJ2-1; unclear D gene. This CDR3 contains 15 residues. Germline V gene data show CDR1 as DFQATT and CDR2 as SNEGSKA (reference sequence). V lost 0 bases to trimming and J lost 6 bases, with 15 bases between them. Here the CDR3 DNA reads TGCAGTGCTAGAGATAGGCTCAACCCCTCCAATGAGCAGTTCTTC. Residues: CSARDRLNPSNEQFF.

This clonotype was counted ten times or more. The J gene is TRBJ2-1, the V gene TRBV20-1, with 10 bases lining up with TRBD2. Trimming cost V 1 base and J 0 bases; bases outside gene matches: 6. The CDR3 runs to 17 residues. Germline lookup yields CDR1 DFQATT and CDR2 SNEGSKA (reference sequence). The DNA for the CDR3 is TGCAGTGCTAGAGCCTACCTAGCGGGAGCCTCCTACAATGAGCAGTTCTTC. Protein sequence: CSARAYLAGASYNEQFF.

In the case of this clonotype: A junction boundary mismatches the germline segment, possibly from a read error. CDR3 in amino acids: CATSRARRGPEAF. The DNA for the CDR3 is TGTGCCACCAGCAGAGCTAGAAGGGGGCCTGAAGCTTTC. The chain joins TRBV15 to TRBJ2-6, with TRBD1 matching over 7 bases. The V gene's germline CDR1 is LNHNV and CDR2 YYDKDF (reference sequence). CDR3 size: 13 residues.

This clonotype was observed many times. The J gene is TRBJ2-6, the V gene TRBV12-3 or TRBV12-4; 9 positions agree with TRBD1. V shed 7 bases and J 0 bases; nucleotides not matched to a gene: 7. This CDR3 is built from 17 residues. The CDR3, as DNA: TGTGCCAGCAAGCGGGACAGGGCAATCTCTGGGGCCAACGTCCTGACTTTC. Translating gives CASKRDRAISGANVLTF.

This clonotype was observed at least ten times. The V gene is TRBV19, the J gene TRBJ2-1; 14 positions match TRBD2. CDR1 LNHDA and CDR2 SQIVND come from the germline V gene (reference sequence). J lost 7 bases, V lost 9 bases, and 11 bases had no gene match. The CDR3 sequence is 16 residues long. The chain's CDR3 is CASRRLGTSGSNEQFF. The CDR3 DNA is TGTGCCAGCAGACGCCTCGGGACTAGCGGGAGTAATGAGCAGTTCTTC.

The chain has TRBV14 and TRBJ2-7; 9 nucleotides match TRBD2. CDR1 is SGHDN and CDR2 is FVKESK in the germline V gene. The CDR3 length is 14 residues. The CDR3 is CAGTSGSNSYEQYF. CDR3 nucleotides: TGTGCTGGCACTAGCGGGTCAAACTCCTACGAGCAGTACTTC.

The chain's CDR3 is CASSVGPGQQISGANVLTF. The CDR3 coding sequence is TGTGCCAGCAGTGTAGGACCGGGACAGCAAATCTCTGGGGCCAACGTCCTGACTTTC. The chain carries TRBV6-1 and TRBJ2-6; 7 bases fit TRBD1. The CDR3 has 19 amino acids. Germline V gives CDR1 MNHNS, CDR2 SASEGT. V lost 4 bases, J lost 0 bases, and 12 bases stayed unmatched.

Ten or more counts support this clonotype. The rearrangement uses TRBV20-1 and TRBJ2-7; 9 bases align to TRBD2. This CDR3 has 15 amino acids. In germline, CDR1 is DFQATT, CDR2 SNEGSKA (reference sequence). V trimming: 0 bases; J trimming: 6 bases; junction bases outside the gene matches: 9. CDR3 amino acids: CSARDAGLALVEQYF. In nucleotides, the CDR3 is TGCAGTGCTAGAGACGCGGGACTAGCTTTGGTCGAGCAGTACTTC.

This chain connects TRBV10-1 to TRBJ2-7; the D is unclear. Germline V gene lookup returns CDR1 WNHNN and CDR2 SYGVQD (reference sequence). The CDR3 loop spans 12 amino acids. Deletions cut 1 base from V and 0 bases from J, with 1 base between. The CDR3: CASSEFSYEQYF. The CDR3 bases are TGCGCCAGCAGTGAGTTCTCCTACGAGCAGTACTTC.

This clonotype was counted many times. The chain couples TRBV11-3 to TRBJ2-5; TRBD2 agrees at 13 bases. CDR1 is SGHNT, CDR2 YENEEA, per germline. The J segment lost 6 bases and the V segment lost 0 bases, leaving 10 bases of the junction unmatched. This CDR3 has 18 amino acids. This chain's CDR3 is CASSLEILSTSGRQTQYF. The CDR3 DNA follows: TGTGCCAGCAGCTTAGAAATATTGTCGACTAGCGGGAGGCAGACCCAGTACTTC.

This chain uses TRBV19 with TRBJ1-2; 10 nucleotides agree with TRBD1. J was trimmed by 2 bases and V by 6 bases; bases with no gene match: 6. This CDR3 contains 15 residues. Per the germline V gene, CDR1 is LNHDA and CDR2 is SQIVND (reference sequence). This chain's CDR3 is CASRRDRGFNYGYTF. Here the CDR3 DNA reads TGTGCCAGTAGGCGGGACAGGGGCTTCAACTATGGCTACACCTTC.

The chain links TRBV4-2 to TRBJ2-7; the match to TRBD1 covers 11 bases. This CDR3 region has 16 residues. CDR1 LGHNA and CDR2 YNFKEQ come from the germline V gene. Losses at the gene ends were 0 bases for V and 4 bases for J; bases not matched to a gene: 5. CDR3 DNA sequence: TGTGCCAGCAGCCAAGATGAGGACAGGGGGCAATACGAGCAGTACTTC. Its translation: CASSQDEDRGQYEQYF.

This clonotype was seen at least ten times. The rearrangement links TRBV15 to TRBJ2-5, with D possibly TRBD1 on 5 matching bases. CDR1 and CDR2 (germline): LNHNV, YYDKDF (reference sequence). The CDR3 is 14 amino acids. Deletions cut 0 bases from V and 3 bases from J, with 8 bases between. CDR3 loop: CATSRDRREETQYF. In nucleotides, the CDR3 is TGTGCCACCAGCAGAGATCGCAGGGAAGAGACCCAGTACTTC.

The rearrangement links TRBV5-1 to TRBJ2-1; TRBD2 matches at 13 bases. This CDR3 has 15 residues. Germline CDR1 SGHRS, CDR2 YFSETQ. The J segment lost 8 bases and the V segment lost 2 bases, leaving 4 bases of the junction unmatched. CDR3 nucleotides: TGCGCCAGCAGCTTTGGACTAGCGGGAGTGTATGAGCAGTTCTTC. It is translated as CASSFGLAGVYEQFF.

As regards this clonotype: This is likely a read error, given that the CDR3 carries no conserved phenylalanine or tryptophan at its end. As DNA, the CDR3 is TGCAGTGCTAGTGGGGGACTAGGACGCGACGAGCAGTACCTC. Translating gives CSASGGLGRDEQYL. This sequence joins TRBV20-1 and TRBJ2-7; 8 nucleotides align to TRBD2. Per the germline V gene, CDR1 is DFQATT and CDR2 is SNEGSKA (reference sequence). This CDR3 spans 14 amino acids. V trimming: 3 bases; J trimming: 5 bases; junction bases outside the gene matches: 9.

This clonotype has at least ten counts. The chain joins TRBV5-1 to TRBJ2-7; the D is unclear. CDR3 length: 13 residues. Trimming left V 5 bases short and J 1 base short, with 10 bases between. Germline V gene data show CDR1 as SGHRS and CDR2 as YFSETQ. DNA for the CDR3: TGCGCCAGCAGTTCTATCCCTTCCTACGAGCAGTACTTC. This sequence encodes CASSSIPSYEQYF.

The rearrangement links TRBV4-2 to TRBJ2-3; D not resolved. The CDR3 runs 16 residues. CDR1 and CDR2 (germline): LGHNA, YNFKEQ. V gave up 5 bases and J gave up 0 bases, with 15 bases separating them. CDR3 region: CASSKASSQSTDTQYF. Here the CDR3 DNA reads TGTGCCAGCAGCAAAGCCTCGAGTCAAAGCACAGATACGCAGTATTTT.

The genes are TRBV12-3 or TRBV12-4 and TRBJ1-6; 7 nucleotides line up with TRBD1. This CDR3 is built from 15 residues. The junction had 16 bases not matched to a gene; V was cut back by 6 bases and J by 14 bases. The chain's CDR3 is CASRGPQGSGIALHF. The DNA of the CDR3 is TGTGCCAGCAGGGGTCCACAGGGGTCCGGAATAGCCCTCCACTTT.

This clonotype has ten or more counts. This could be a read error, since a much larger clone is one nucleotide away. The J gene is TRBJ1-6, the V gene TRBV6-5; 7 bases fit TRBD1. V lost 5 bases to trimming and J lost 0 bases; unmatched junction nucleotides: 4. The CDR3 is 16 amino acids. Germline lookup yields CDR1 MNHEY and CDR2 SVGAGI. The CDR3 is CASSLRDSSYNSPLHF. Written as DNA, the CDR3 is TGTGCCAGCAGTCTCCGGGACAGCTCCTATAATTCACCCCTCCACTTT.

This clonotype was counted ten times or more. The genes are TRBV11-2 and TRBJ2-7, with 9 bases matching TRBD2. The CDR3 runs to 16 residues. After removal of 0 bases from V and 2 bases from J, the junction contained 5 bases not matched to a gene. Per germline, CDR1 SGHAT and CDR2 FQNNGV. As DNA, the CDR3 is TGTGCCAGCAGCTTAGATATGACTAGCGGAACCTACGAGCAGTACTTC. The encoded protein is CASSLDMTSGTYEQYF.

In this sample, this clonotype turned up many times. CDR3 nucleotide sequence: TGCAGCGTTGCGGCGGGGACGAGCACAGATACGCAGTATTTT. This encodes CSVAAGTSTDTQYF. The chain couples TRBV29-1 to TRBJ2-3; possible D gene TRBD2, 6 bases. The CDR3 loop spans 14 amino acids. Germline values: CDR1 SQVTM, CDR2 ANQGSEA. The V gene lost 4 bases and the J gene lost 0 bases, with 11 bases spanning the gap.

This clonotype was seen many times. The chain employs TRBV20-1 and TRBJ1-3; the D is unclear. CDR3 length: 14 amino acids. Germline V CDR1 and CDR2: DFQATT, SNEGSKA (reference sequence). V lost 0 bases, J lost 2 bases, and 8 bases lay in between. CDR3 sequence reads: CSARDSETGNTIYF. CDR3 nucleotides: TGCAGTGCTAGAGATTCGGAGACTGGAAACACCATATATTTT.

A few counts support this clonotype. V usage is TRBV18 and J usage is TRBJ2-1; no clear D. Trimming removed 3 bases from V and 5 bases from J, with 23 bases in between. The CDR3 length is 18 residues. Germline CDR1 and CDR2: KGHSH and LQKENI. This chain's CDR3 is CASSPLPFPHSYDNEQFF. Here the CDR3 DNA reads TGTGCCAGCTCACCTTTGCCTTTTCCTCATAGTTATGACAATGAGCAGTTCTTC.

Comment on this clonotype: Because it lacks the conserved phenylalanine or tryptophan at the end, this CDR3 is likely a read error. The chain recombines TRBV7-2 with TRBJ2-1, with TRBD2 as a possible D gene (6 bases). Germline loops: CDR1 SGHTA, CDR2 FQGNSA. The CDR3 runs to 14 residues. The CDR3 loop is CACSYWGAYNEQFL. The CDR3 nucleotides are TGTGCCTGCAGCTACTGGGGGGCCTACAATGAGCAGTTCCTC.

This clonotype was seen at least ten times. The V and J genes are TRBV13 and TRBJ2-1; no reliable D call. Per germline, CDR1 PRHDT and CDR2 FYEKMQ (reference sequence). V was shortened by 5 bases and J by 5 bases, with 10 bases between the two germline ends. There are 13 residues in the CDR3. For the CDR3, the DNA is TGTGCCAGCAGCCCCCGTTTTGACAATGAGCAGTTCTTC. It is translated as CASSPRFDNEQFF.